The T cell receptor beta chain under discussion was sequenced for a study of cytomegalovirus exposure and HLA in healthy donors. Findings and caveats of the study: It was shown in a later analysis that HLA-associated TCR beta chains were more clonally expanded than other, equally common chains. Several of the most significant clusters appeared, in a later analysis, to be linked to common viral pathogens.

As to this clone: Its antigen is undetermined.

PCR was performed using 60 Vbeta and 13 Jbeta primers. In the study's own analysis: Roughly 11 million shared chains were among around 78 million unique TCR beta chains counted in a later analysis. Only in-frame clones appear in the TCRdb table, and some are missing; sequencing was by immunoSEQ multiplex PCR. V and J calls and clone size are given by that table; D and trimming were obtained from the DNA. Of 100,000 or so clones in the sample, under 85% were seen once. Germline V gene lookup returns CDR1 SGHTA and CDR2 FQGNSA. The CDR3 totals 15 residues. V lost 1 base and J lost 6, with 13 bases in between.

The receptor was derived from a man aged 25-40 years in good health and CMV-seronegative. The rearrangement uses TRBV7-2 and TRBJ1-5; a weak D match, TRBD1 (6 bases). The source material was PBMCs. For the CDR3, the DNA is TGTGCCAGCAGCTTAGTACGGGGGGCGGGTCAGCCCCAGCATTTT. Its protein product is CASSLVRGAGQPQHF.